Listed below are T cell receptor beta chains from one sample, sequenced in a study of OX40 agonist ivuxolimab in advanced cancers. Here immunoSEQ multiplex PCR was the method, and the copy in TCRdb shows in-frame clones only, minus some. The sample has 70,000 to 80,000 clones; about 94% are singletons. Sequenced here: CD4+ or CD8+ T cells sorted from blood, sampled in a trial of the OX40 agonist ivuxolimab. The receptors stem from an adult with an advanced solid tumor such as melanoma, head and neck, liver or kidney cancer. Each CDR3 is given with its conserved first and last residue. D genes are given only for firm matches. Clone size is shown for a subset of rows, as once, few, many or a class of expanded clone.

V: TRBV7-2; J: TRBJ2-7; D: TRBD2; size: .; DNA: TGTGCCAGCAGCTTAGGTCTAGCGGGAGGAATGTACGAGCAGTACTTC; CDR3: CASSLGLAGGMYEQYF
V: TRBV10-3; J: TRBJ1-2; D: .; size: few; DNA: TGTGCCATCGTTAGGGACAACAGGGATGGCTACACCTTC; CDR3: CAIVRDNRDGYTF
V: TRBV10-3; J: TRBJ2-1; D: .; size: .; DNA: TGTGCCACGTCCACTCAGACAGAAAATGAGCAGTTCTTC; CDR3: CATSTQTENEQFF
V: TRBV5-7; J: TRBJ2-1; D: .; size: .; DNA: TGTGCCAGCAGCTTGGCCACCCGCTCCGAGCAGTTCTTC; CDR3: CASSLATRSEQFF
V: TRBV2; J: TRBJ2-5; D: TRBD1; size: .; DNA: TGTGCCAGCAGTGAATCAGGACAGGGAAAGACCCAGTACTTC; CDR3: CASSESGQGKTQYF
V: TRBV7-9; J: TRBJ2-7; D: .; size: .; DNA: TGTGCCAGCACCCAGACGGGACCCTACGAGCAGTACTTC; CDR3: CASTQTGPYEQYF
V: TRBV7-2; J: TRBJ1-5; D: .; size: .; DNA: TGTGCCAGCAGCTTCCCAGGAAATCAGCCCCAGCATTTT; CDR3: CASSFPGNQPQHF
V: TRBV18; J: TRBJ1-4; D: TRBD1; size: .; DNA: TGTGCCAGCTCACCCGGGACAGAGGAAAAACTGTTTTTT; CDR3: CASSPGTEEKLFF
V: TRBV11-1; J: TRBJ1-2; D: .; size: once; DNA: TGTGCCAGCAGCTTAACAGGGACACCGACTAACTATGGCTACACCTTC; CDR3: CASSLTGTPTNYGYTF
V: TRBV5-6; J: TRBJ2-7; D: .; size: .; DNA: TGTGCCAGCCGAAACTCCTACGAGCAGTACTTC; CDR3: CASRNSYEQYF
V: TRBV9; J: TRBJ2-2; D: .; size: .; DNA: TGTGCCAGCAGCGTACTAAGTGGGAGTCACACCGGGGAGCTGTTTTTT; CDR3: CASSVLSGSHTGELFF
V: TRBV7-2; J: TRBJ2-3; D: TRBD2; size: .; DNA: TGTGCCAGCAGCCCACTAGCGGGAATAGATACGCAGTATTTT; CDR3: CASSPLAGIDTQYF
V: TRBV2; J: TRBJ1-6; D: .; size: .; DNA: TGTGCCAGCAGTGAAACGGCAGGGTGGAATTCACCCCTCCACTTT; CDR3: CASSETAGWNSPLHF
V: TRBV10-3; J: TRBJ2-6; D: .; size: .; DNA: TGTGCCATCACCCCTGAATGGGGGGAATCCTCTGGGGCCAACGTCCTGACTTTC; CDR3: CAITPEWGESSGANVLTF
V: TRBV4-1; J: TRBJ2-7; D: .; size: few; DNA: TGCGCCAGCAGCCAAGATACGGACACCTACGAGCAGTACTTC; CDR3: CASSQDTDTYEQYF
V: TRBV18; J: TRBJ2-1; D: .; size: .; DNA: TGTGCCACCCGATCACAGTCAGTCGGCTCCTACAATGAGCAGTTCTTC; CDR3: CATRSQSVGSYNEQFF
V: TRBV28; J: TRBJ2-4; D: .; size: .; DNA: TGTGCCAGCAGCTTCGCCCCTTCTTCGGGAGCCAAAAACATTCAGTACTTC; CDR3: CASSFAPSSGAKNIQYF
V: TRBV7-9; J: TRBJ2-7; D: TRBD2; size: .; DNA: TGTGCCAGCAGCTTACTGCGGACTAGCGTAGTCTACGAGCAGTACTTC; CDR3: CASSLLRTSVVYEQYF
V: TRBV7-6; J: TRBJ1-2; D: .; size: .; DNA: TGTGCCAGCAGCTTAGGAGGGGGACACCCTGGCTACACCTTC; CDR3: CASSLGGGHPGYTF
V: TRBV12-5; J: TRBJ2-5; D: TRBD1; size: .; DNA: TGTGCTAGTGGTAGCCCGGGACAGGGGGCGGGGGAGACCCAGTACTTC; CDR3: CASGSPGQGAGETQYF
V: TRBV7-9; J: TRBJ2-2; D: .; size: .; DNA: TGTGCCAGCAACCCCGGATGGGGGGCCCGGAACACCGGGGAGCTGTTTTTT; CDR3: CASNPGWGARNTGELFF
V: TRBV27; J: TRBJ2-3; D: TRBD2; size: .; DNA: TGTGCCAGCAGTCGGGGACTAGCTACAGATACGCAGTATTTT; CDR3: CASSRGLATDTQYF
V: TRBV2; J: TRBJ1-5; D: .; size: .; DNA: TGTGCCAGCGGGACCTTACGGGGGGCGGATCAGCCCCAGCATTTT; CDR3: CASGTLRGADQPQHF
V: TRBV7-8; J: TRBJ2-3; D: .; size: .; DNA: TGTGCCAGCAGCCAGAACGTACCCCGCACAGATACGCAGTATTTT; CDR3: CASSQNVPRTDTQYF
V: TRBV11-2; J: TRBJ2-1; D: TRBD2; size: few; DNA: TGTGCCAGCAGCTTAGATCGAGCTAGCGGGAGTTTTAATGAGCAGTTCTTC; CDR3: CASSLDRASGSFNEQFF
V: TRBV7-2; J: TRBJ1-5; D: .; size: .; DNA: TGTGCCAGCAGCTCCACAGGGATTGATCAGCCCCAGCATTTT; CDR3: CASSSTGIDQPQHF
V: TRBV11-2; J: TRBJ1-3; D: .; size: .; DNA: TGTGCCAGCAGCTTCCCGGGACGGCAAGGAAACACCATATATTTT; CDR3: CASSFPGRQGNTIYF
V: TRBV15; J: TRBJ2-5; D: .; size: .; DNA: TGTGCCACCAGCAGAGGGCTAGTCCAGGAGACCCAGTACTTC; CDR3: CATSRGLVQETQYF
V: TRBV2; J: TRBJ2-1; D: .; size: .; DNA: TGTGCCAGCGGGAGAGACTACAATGAGCAGTTCTTC; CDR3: CASGRDYNEQFF
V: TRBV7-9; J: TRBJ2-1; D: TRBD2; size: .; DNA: TGTGCCAGCAGCTCGCCCGCTAGCGGGAGTGAGCAGTTCTTC; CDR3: CASSSPASGSEQFF
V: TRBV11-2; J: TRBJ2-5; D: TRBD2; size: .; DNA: TGTGCCAGCAGCTTACTAGCGGGAGGAAGGGAGACCCAGTACTTC; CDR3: CASSLLAGGRETQYF
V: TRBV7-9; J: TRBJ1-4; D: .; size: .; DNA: TGTGCCAGCAGTCCTCACCCGGGACTTACAGAAAAACTGTTTTTT; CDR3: CASSPHPGLTEKLFF
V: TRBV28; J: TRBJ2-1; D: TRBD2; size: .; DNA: TGTGCCAGCAGTTCCGCTAGCGGGAGGGGGGAGCAGTTCTTC; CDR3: CASSSASGRGEQFF
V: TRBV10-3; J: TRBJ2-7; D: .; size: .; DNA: TGTGCCATCAGTGAGCAGGGTTACGAGCAGTACTTC; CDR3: CAISEQGYEQYF
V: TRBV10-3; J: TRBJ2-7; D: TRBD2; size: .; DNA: TGTGCCATCAGTGAGTTATCCGGGACTAGAGCCTACGAGCAGTACTTC; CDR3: CAISELSGTRAYEQYF
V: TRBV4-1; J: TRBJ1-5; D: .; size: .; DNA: TGCGCCAGCAGCCAAGCGGGGGGAAATCAGCCCCAGCATTTT; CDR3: CASSQAGGNQPQHF
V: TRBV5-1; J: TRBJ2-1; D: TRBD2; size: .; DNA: TGCGCCAGCAGCTTGGGAGGACTAGAATCCCATGAGCAGTTCTTC; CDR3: CASSLGGLESHEQFF
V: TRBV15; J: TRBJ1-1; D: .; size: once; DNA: TGTGCCACCAGCAGAGTACAGACTGAAGCTTTCTTT; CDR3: CATSRVQTEAFF
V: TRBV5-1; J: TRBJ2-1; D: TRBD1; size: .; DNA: TGCGCCAGCTCGCAGGGGGCCTCCTACAATGAGCAGTTCTTC; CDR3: CASSQGASYNEQFF